The next 10 T cell receptor beta chains were all read from a single sample in a study of cytomegalovirus exposure and HLA in healthy donors. 60 Vbeta and 13 Jbeta primers were used in PCR. Only in-frame clones appear in the TCRdb table, and some are missing; sequencing was by immunoSEQ multiplex PCR. This sample's clone table lists some 200,000 clones. Input material: PBMCs. These receptors were taken from a girl aged 2 to 9 in good health and CMV-seropositive.

The rearrangement links TRBV28 to TRBJ1-5, with 7 bases lining up with TRBD1. Trimming cost V 2 bases and J 4 bases; bases outside gene matches: 11. In germline, CDR1 is MDHEN, CDR2 SYDVKM. CDR3 length equals 17 residues. DNA for the CDR3: TGTGCCAGCAGTTTAATCGACAGGGAAGACCTTAATCAGCCCCAGCATTTT. Translation gives CASSLIDREDLNQPQHF.

The V and J genes are TRBV5-1 and TRBJ2-7; D gene unclear. The CDR3 runs to 14 residues. Germline assignment: CDR1 SGHRS and CDR2 YFSETQ. V was clipped by 0 bases and J by 3 bases, with 10 bases between them. The CDR3 nucleotides are TGCGCCAGCAGCTTGGAACGTACAATCTACGAGCAGTACTTC. Amino acids: CASSLERTIYEQYF.

The V gene is TRBV5-6, the J gene TRBJ2-2, with TRBD1 matching over 9 bases. CDR3 length: 15 residues. CDR1 SGHDT and CDR2 YYEEEE come from the germline V gene. J lost 7 bases, V lost 4 bases, and 8 bases had no gene match. DNA of the CDR3: TGTGCCAGCAGCCTCCGGGACAGGGTCGTCGGGGAGCTGTTTTTT. It codes for CASSLRDRVVGELFF.

The chain couples TRBV20-1 to TRBJ2-1; the D gene is possibly TRBD2 (6 bases). V was clipped by 6 bases and J by 8 bases, with 8 bases between them. The CDR3 spans 10 residues. The germline V gene has CDR1 DFQATT and CDR2 SNEGSKA (reference sequence). Here the CDR3 reads CSAREDEQFF. The CDR3 coding sequence is TGCAGTGCCAGGGAGGATGAGCAGTTCTTC.

The chain links TRBV7-9 to TRBJ2-3; 8 nucleotides match TRBD2. Per germline, CDR1 SEHNR and CDR2 FQNEAQ (reference sequence). This CDR3 comprises 15 residues. V lost 5 bases to trimming and J lost 4 bases; unmatched junction nucleotides: 8. CDR3 amino acids: CASSQPGLDADTQYF. CDR3 nucleotide sequence: TGTGCCAGCAGCCAACCGGGACTAGACGCAGATACGCAGTATTTT.

The chain is built from TRBV19 and TRBJ2-3; D is perhaps TRBD2 (6 bases). Trimming removed 8 bases at V and 4 bases at J, with 19 bases between. Germline CDR1 is LNHDA and CDR2 is SQIVND (reference sequence). The length of the CDR3 is 15 residues. CDR3: CASSTRGLPADTQYF. The CDR3 nucleotides are TGTGCCAGTTCGACTCGGGGACTTCCAGCAGATACGCAGTATTTT. Supplemented by reference TRBV19 and TRBJ2-3, the full variable domain reads DGGITQSPKYLFRKEGQNVTLSCEQNLNHDAMYWYRQDPGQGLRLIYYSQIVNDFQKGDIAEGYSVSREKKESFPLTVTSAQKNPTAFYLCASSTRGLPADTQYFGPGTRLTVL.

The chain couples TRBV6-6 to TRBJ1-2, with D possibly matching TRBD1 (5 bases). Germline V gives CDR1 MNHNY, CDR2 SVGAGI (reference sequence). This CDR3 contains 14 residues. Trimming cost V 8 bases and J 8 bases, with 21 bases left between them. Written as DNA, the CDR3 is TGTGCCAGCGTTTCCCAGGGCCTTAGCTACGGCTACACCTTC. It codes for CASVSQGLSYGYTF.

The chain recombines TRBV11-1 with TRBJ2-1; 12 nucleotides align to TRBD2. Germline V gene data show CDR1 as SGHAT and CDR2 as FQDESV (reference sequence). Losses at the gene ends were 6 bases for V and 7 bases for J; bases not matched to a gene: 10. This CDR3 has 16 amino acids. CDR3 DNA: TGTGCCAGCAGTCTAAAGAGACTAGCGGGGGATAATGAGCAGTTCTTC. Amino acid sequence: CASSLKRLAGDNEQFF.

Worth noting for this clone: Its ends do not fully match the called genes, so a read error is possible. This chain connects TRBV5-4 to TRBJ2-5; 14 bases are shared with TRBD2. Germline V gene data show CDR1 as SGHNT and CDR2 as YYREEE (reference sequence). This CDR3 comprises 17 residues. As DNA, the CDR3 is TGTGCCAGCAGCCCGAGACTAGCGGGAGGGCCGGAAGAGGCCCAGTACTTC. It codes for CASSPRLAGGPEEAQYF.

V gene TRBV7-6 combines with J gene TRBJ2-1; 9 nucleotides agree with TRBD2. CDR1 and CDR2 (germline): SGHVS, FNYEAQ. V was clipped by 0 bases and J by 4 bases; unmatched bases: 13. The CDR3 consists of 19 residues. The CDR3 coding sequence is TGTGCCAGCAGCTTAGCCTTGGGACTAGCAAGGAGGGGGTACAATGAGCAGTTCTTC. This gives the protein CASSLALGLARRGYNEQFF.